This TCR beta chain was recovered during a study of cytomegalovirus exposure and HLA in healthy donors. Regarding this clone: Its antigen is undetermined.

Donors showed nominal health when sampled, although they likely had unrecorded immune exposures. J gave up 6 bases and V 2 bases, and 10 bases lay outside the gene matches. The CDR3 length is 15 residues. The germline CDR1 and CDR2 sequences are LGHNA and YNFKEQ. The PCR was carried out with 60 Vbeta primers and 13 Jbeta primers. Libraries were prepared by immunoSEQ multiplex PCR; TCRdb keeps only in-frame clonotypes and omits some of them. This sample has 150,000 to 200,000 clones, with 80% found just once. Overall study results and limits: The presence/absence work took it that sequencing depth was about the same across donors. Several of the most significant clusters were apparently associated with common viral pathogens in a later analysis.

This clonotype originated in a human donor in good health. The sample taken for sequencing was PBMCs. The genes are TRBV4-2 and TRBJ2-7, with 7 bases fitting TRBD1. The CDR3 region is CASSQPGETGTEQYF. The CDR3 coding sequence is TGTGCCAGCAGCCAACCAGGGGAGACAGGGACCGAGCAGTACTTC.